These 13 T cell receptor beta chains were all obtained from the same sample, sequenced in a study of cytomegalovirus exposure and HLA in healthy donors. The PCR made use of 60 Vbeta and 13 Jbeta primers. The table came from immunoSEQ multiplex PCR; TCRdb's copy has only in-frame clones and leaves some out. Of about 180,000 clones in the sample, 77% are singletons; the top ten hold approximately 1.5%. The specimen sequenced was PBMCs. These receptors originate from a man younger than 35 in good health and CMV-seronegative.

The J gene is TRBJ2-1, the V gene TRBV19; TRBD1 aligns across 10 bases. Looked up from germline, CDR1 is LNHDA and CDR2 is SQIVND (reference sequence). Losses at the gene ends were 6 bases for V and 4 bases for J; bases not matched to a gene: 3. The CDR3 is made up of 14 amino acids. CDR3 loop: CASRPGQGYNEQFF. The CDR3 region has the DNA TGTGCCAGTAGGCCGGGACAGGGGTACAATGAGCAGTTCTTC. Full variable domain (outside the CDR3, taken from reference TRBV19 and TRBJ2-1): DGGITQSPKYLFRKEGQNVTLSCEQNLNHDAMYWYRQDPGQGLRLIYYSQIVNDFQKGDIAEGYSVSREKKESFPLTVTSAQKNPTAFYLCASRPGQGYNEQFFGPGTRLTVL.

This clone came up a few times. This sequence joins TRBV6-5 and TRBJ1-1, with TRBD1 matching over 7 bases. V was clipped by 0 bases and J by 1 base; unmatched bases: 2. CDR3 length equals 15 residues. Germline CDR1 MNHEY, CDR2 SVGAGI. The CDR3 here is CASSYSNRGNTEAFF. As DNA, the CDR3 is TGTGCCAGCAGTTACTCGAACAGGGGGAACACTGAAGCTTTCTTT.

This clone was counted only a few times. The chain recombines TRBV25-1 with TRBJ2-1, with TRBD2 matching over 14 bases. Germline lookup yields CDR1 MGHDK and CDR2 SYGVNS. The CDR3 has 16 amino acids. J lost 9 bases, V lost 6 bases, and 10 bases had no gene match. CDR3 coding DNA: TGTGCCAGCAGCGTCTCCGGGACTAGCGGGAGTGGTGAGCAGTTCTTC. Protein: CASSVSGTSGSGEQFF.

This clone appeared a single time. The CDR3 protein is CASSSSGDQETQYF. In nucleotides, the CDR3 is TGTGCCAGCAGCTCAAGCGGAGACCAAGAGACCCAGTACTTC. The chain uses TRBV11-3 and TRBJ2-5; weak D call: TRBD2 (5 bases). This CDR3 contains 14 residues. Germline loops: CDR1 SGHNT, CDR2 YENEEA. The ends were cut back, 4 bases at V and 0 bases at J, with 9 bases in the middle.

The chain is built from TRBV7-9 and TRBJ1-3; D perhaps matches TRBD1 (6 bases). V was cut by 2 bases and J by 0 bases, with 14 bases left in between. Germline V gene lookup returns CDR1 SEHNR and CDR2 FQNEAQ (reference sequence). This CDR3 has 17 residues. The CDR3 spells CASSLPGGRYSGNTIYF. The CDR3 coding sequence is TGTGCCAGCAGCTTACCGGGGGGCCGTTACTCTGGAAACACCATATATTTT.

The rearrangement joins TRBV7-8 to TRBJ2-3, with TRBD2 matching 9 bases. CDR3 length: 15 amino acids. Germline V gene lookup returns CDR1 SGHVS and CDR2 FQNEAQ. V was pared by 1 base and J by 3 bases, with 2 bases of the junction left unmatched. This CDR3 reads CASSLETSGTDTQYF. The CDR3 coding sequence is TGTGCCAGCAGCTTAGAGACTAGCGGTACAGATACGCAGTATTTT.

The CDR3 protein is CASRSNRGSYGYTF. Here the CDR3 DNA reads TGTGCCAGCAGGTCAAACAGGGGGTCGTATGGCTACACCTTC. The chain combines TRBV27 with TRBJ1-2; 8 nucleotides line up with TRBD1. The germline V gene has CDR1 MNHEY and CDR2 SMNVEV (reference sequence). V gave up 6 bases and J gave up 5 bases; unmatched junction bases: 8. This CDR3 spans 14 amino acids.

The chain couples TRBV5-6 to TRBJ2-1, with 12 bases identical to TRBD2. The CDR3 totals 17 residues. From germline, CDR1 is SGHDT and CDR2 YYEEEE. The J segment lost 0 bases and the V segment lost 4 bases, leaving 5 bases of the junction unmatched. The CDR3, as DNA: TGTGCCAGCAGCAGACTAGCGGGGGTCATCTCCTACAATGAGCAGTTCTTC. As protein: CASSRLAGVISYNEQFF.

The chain recombines TRBV4-1 with TRBJ1-3; tentatively, D is TRBD1 (6 bases). Germline values: CDR1 MGHRA, CDR2 YSYEKL. The CDR3 runs 14 residues. The V end was cut by 3 bases, the J end by 4 bases, with 10 bases between. The CDR3 loop is CASSHTGNGNTIYF. CDR3 in DNA: TGCGCCAGCAGCCATACAGGGAACGGAAACACCATATATTTT.

This chain connects TRBV4-2 to TRBJ1-3, with D maybe TRBD1 (5 bases). Germline lookup yields CDR1 LGHNA and CDR2 YNFKEQ. V lost 1 base, J lost 4 bases, and 11 bases lay in between. The CDR3 totals 15 residues. DNA of the CDR3: TGTGCCAGCAGCCAAGCCCCAGGGTCCGGAAACACCATATATTTT. It translates to CASSQAPGSGNTIYF.

The chain links TRBV27 to TRBJ1-5; no clear D gene. The V gene lost 5 bases and the J gene lost 0 bases, with 11 bases spanning the gap. There are 15 residues in the CDR3. Per the germline V gene, CDR1 is MNHEY and CDR2 is SMNVEV (reference sequence). The CDR3 reads CASSQTGYSNQPQHF. In DNA form, the CDR3 reads TGTGCCAGCAGTCAAACCGGGTATAGCAATCAGCCCCAGCATTTT.

J is TRBJ1-3 and V is TRBV13, with D tentatively TRBD1 (6 bases). This CDR3 contains 15 residues. Between the trimmed V and J ends, which lost 4 bases and 4 bases, there was a span of 14 bases. Looked up from germline, CDR1 is PRHDT and CDR2 is FYEKMQ (reference sequence). CDR3 sequence (DNA): TGTGCCAGCAGCTCCTCACAGGGATACGGAAACACCATATATTTT. This codes for CASSSSQGYGNTIYF.

This clone has only one observation. V usage is TRBV5-8 and J usage is TRBJ1-1, with 8 bases matching TRBD1. Germline-derived CDR1 and CDR2 are SGHTS and YDEGEE. With V trimmed by 1 base and J by 5 bases, 10 bases remained unmatched. The CDR3 sequence is 16 residues long. The CDR3 reads CASSLRWTGWVTEAFF. The CDR3 region has the DNA TGTGCCAGCAGCTTGCGGTGGACAGGGTGGGTAACTGAAGCTTTCTTT.